This entry lists 26 T cell receptor beta chains sequenced from one sample in a study of blood T cell repertoires in COVID-19. Clones were sequenced by immunoSEQ multiplex PCR, and TCRdb holds only the in-frame ones, with some missing. The sample includes roughly 120,000 clones, approximately 80% of them seen just once. Sequencing input: peripheral blood. These receptors were taken from a woman of 80 years or more with active or convalescent COVID-19.

The chain employs TRBV6-5 and TRBJ2-7; D is undetermined. The germline gives CDR1 MNHEY, CDR2 SVGAGI. V was clipped by 6 bases and J by 2 bases, with 11 bases between them. The CDR3 extends over 13 amino acids. CDR3 coding DNA: TGTGCCAGCAGGGGCGACGCCCCCTACGAGCAGTACTTC. It translates to CASRGDAPYEQYF.

This clone was seen only a few times. V gene TRBV4-1 combines with J gene TRBJ2-2; no clear D gene. Germline CDR1 MGHRA, CDR2 YSYEKL. Trimming pared 0 bases from V and 1 base from J, leaving 6 bases between. CDR3 length equals 15 residues. The CDR3 region is CASSQEFLNTGELFF. CDR3 nucleotides: TGCGCCAGCAGCCAAGAATTCTTGAACACCGGGGAGCTGTTTTTT.

The V call is TRBV5-1, the J call TRBJ2-2, with 7 bases lining up with TRBD2. This CDR3 comprises 15 residues. The junction had 5 bases not matched to a gene; V was cut back by 0 bases and J by 6 bases. Germline V lookup: CDR1 SGHRS, CDR2 YFSETQ. The CDR3 region has the DNA TGCGCCAGCAGCTTGGCCGGCGGGAGTGCCGGGGAGCTGTTTTTT. Amino acids: CASSLAGGSAGELFF.

The J gene is TRBJ2-7, the V gene TRBV5-1, with 9 bases identical to TRBD2. Germline CDR1 SGHRS, CDR2 YFSETQ. The CDR3 extends over 15 amino acids. V lost 3 bases to trimming and J lost 0 bases; unmatched junction nucleotides: 4. The CDR3: CASSSQAGGSYEQYF. CDR3 coding DNA: TGCGCCAGCAGCTCTCAAGCGGGAGGCTCCTACGAGCAGTACTTC.

The chain is built from TRBV19 and TRBJ1-5; no clear D gene. The CDR3 has 14 amino acids. CDR1 and CDR2 (germline): LNHDA, SQIVND (reference sequence). V dropped 3 bases and J dropped 6 bases, with 12 bases sitting between them. The CDR3 protein is CASSIGDLSQPQHF. In nucleotides, the CDR3 is TGTGCCAGTAGTATCGGGGATTTGAGTCAGCCCCAGCATTTT.

The CDR3 sequence: CATSGAFSGGDSYEQYF. CDR3 in DNA: TGTGCCACCAGCGGCGCATTTAGCGGGGGGGATTCCTACGAGCAGTACTTC. This chain uses TRBV15 with TRBJ2-7, with 11 bases that match TRBD2. After removal of 5 bases from V and 1 base from J, the junction contained 10 bases not matched to a gene. Germline-derived CDR1 and CDR2 are LNHNV and YYDKDF (reference sequence). This CDR3 is built from 17 residues.

This clone was found a few times. The chain carries TRBV29-1 and TRBJ2-7; D is undetermined. The germline gives CDR1 SQVTM, CDR2 ANQGSEA. Trimming removed 1 base from V and 2 bases from J, with 6 bases in between. The CDR3 extends over 12 amino acids. CDR3 residues: CSVEGAAYEQYF. Here the CDR3 DNA reads TGCAGCGTTGAAGGGGCTGCCTACGAGCAGTACTTC.

This clone was observed a few times. This chain connects TRBV7-3 to TRBJ2-1; weak D call: TRBD1 (5 bases). This CDR3 has 15 residues. The V end was cut by 0 bases, the J end by 7 bases, with 13 bases between. Germline V lookup: CDR1 SGHTA, CDR2 FQGTGA. DNA of the CDR3: TGTGCCAGCAGCTTAACGGCAGGGTCGAGGAATGAGCAGTTCTTC. Protein: CASSLTAGSRNEQFF.

In its sample, this clone was seen a few times. V gene TRBV18 combines with J gene TRBJ1-2, with TRBD1 matching over 7 bases. Germline V gene sequence: CDR1 KGHSH, CDR2 LQKENI. The CDR3 runs 16 residues. With 2 bases clipped from V and 3 bases from J, the junction kept 9 bases outside the gene matches. Written as DNA, the CDR3 is TGTGCCAGCTCACCAATGTCCGGACAGGCGTACTATGGCTACACCTTC. It yields the protein CASSPMSGQAYYGYTF.

This chain uses TRBV11-2 with TRBJ2-7; possibly TRBD2 for D (6 bases). Germline V gene data show CDR1 as SGHAT and CDR2 as FQNNGV. V was shortened by 1 base and J by 3 bases, with 13 bases between the two germline ends. There are 15 residues in the CDR3. CDR3 sequence reads: CASSLGAGFDYEQYF. The CDR3 nucleotides are TGTGCCAGCAGCTTAGGGGCGGGATTTGACTACGAGCAGTACTTC.

This clone came up once. V usage is TRBV2 and J usage is TRBJ2-2, with D uncertain. V was pared by 7 bases and J by 1 base, with 7 bases between. The CDR3 covers 13 residues. Germline CDR1 is SNHLY and CDR2 is FYNNEI. For the CDR3, the DNA is TGTGCCAGCACTATTGGGAACACCGGGGAGCTGTTTTTT. This sequence encodes CASTIGNTGELFF.

The V and J genes are TRBV18 and TRBJ2-7, with 7 positions matching TRBD2. Trimming at V came to 5 bases and at J to 7 bases, leaving 8 bases not matched to a gene. CDR1 KGHSH and CDR2 LQKENI come from the germline V gene. The CDR3 is made up of 13 amino acids. The CDR3 reads CASSFLAVEEQYF. In DNA form, the CDR3 reads TGTGCCAGCTCATTTCTAGCGGTGGAAGAGCAGTACTTC.

This clone was observed once. The V and J genes are TRBV19 and TRBJ2-1, with D perhaps TRBD2 (6 bases). V was clipped by 3 bases and J by 5 bases, with 11 bases between them. Germline V gene sequence: CDR1 LNHDA, CDR2 SQIVND (reference sequence). CDR3 size: 14 residues. This CDR3 reads CASSISLANNEQFF. CDR3 DNA: TGTGCCAGTAGTATTTCACTAGCCAACAATGAGCAGTTCTTC. Supplemented by reference TRBV19 and TRBJ2-1, the full variable domain reads DGGITQSPKYLFRKEGQNVTLSCEQNLNHDAMYWYRQDPGQGLRLIYYSQIVNDFQKGDIAEGYSVSREKKESFPLTVTSAQKNPTAFYLCASSISLANNEQFFGPGTRLTVL.

The CDR3 sequence: CASSLGLGTYEQYF. The DNA of the CDR3 is TGTGCCAGCAGCTTAGGACTAGGAACCTACGAGCAGTACTTC. This rearrangement joins TRBV7-9 to TRBJ2-7, with D possibly TRBD2 on 6 matching bases. The germline CDR1 and CDR2 sequences are SEHNR and FQNEAQ (reference sequence). CDR3 length equals 14 residues. Deletions cut 1 base from V and 2 bases from J, with 9 bases between.

V usage is TRBV6-5 and J usage is TRBJ1-2; maybe TRBD1 (6 bases). Germline V gene data show CDR1 as MNHEY and CDR2 as SVGAGI. Trimming cost V 4 bases and J 2 bases, with 14 bases left between them. This CDR3 comprises 15 residues. The CDR3 is CASSSPGGGNYGYTF. In DNA, the CDR3 is TGTGCCAGCAGTTCCCCCGGGGGGGGCAACTATGGCTACACCTTC.

This clone was seen once. V gene TRBV9 combines with J gene TRBJ2-1; 9 nucleotides line up with TRBD2. The CDR3 sequence is 16 residues long. V was pared by 4 bases and J by 7 bases, with 12 bases of the junction left unmatched. Looked up from germline, CDR1 is SGDLS and CDR2 is YYNGEE. Here the CDR3 reads CASSRTLGGRGNEQFF. CDR3 nucleotide sequence: TGTGCCAGCAGCCGGACCCTGGGCGGGAGGGGGAATGAGCAGTTCTTC.

Written as DNA, the CDR3 is TGTGCCAGTGCACAGGGGGCAGAGACCCAGTACTTC. Protein product: CASAQGAETQYF. This rearrangement joins TRBV7-9 to TRBJ2-5; TRBD1 agrees at 9 bases. V was clipped by 9 bases and J by 4 bases; unmatched bases: 3. The CDR3 contains 12 residues. Germline assignment: CDR1 SEHNR and CDR2 FQNEAQ (reference sequence).

The CDR3: CATSLIGHFNQPQHF. CDR3 sequence (DNA): TGTGCCACCAGCCTCATTGGACACTTCAATCAGCCCCAGCATTTT. The chain couples TRBV15 to TRBJ1-5; TRBD1 is a possible D gene (5 bases). Trimming left V 5 bases short and J 3 bases short, with 14 bases between. CDR3 length equals 15 residues. CDR1 LNHNV and CDR2 YYDKDF come from the germline V gene (reference sequence).

CDR3 sequence reads: CASSLLGSENYGYTF. The CDR3 DNA sequence: TGTGCCAGCAGCTTACTTGGTTCGGAGAACTATGGCTACACCTTC. The chain employs TRBV7-9 and TRBJ1-2; D unclear. CDR1 and CDR2 from the germline V gene are SEHNR and FQNEAQ (reference sequence). Trimming took 2 bases from V and 2 from J, leaving 12 bases between them. The CDR3 has 15 residues.

The gene calls are TRBV27 and TRBJ1-6; D is undetermined. Looked up from germline, CDR1 is MNHEY and CDR2 is SMNVEV (reference sequence). This CDR3 spans 17 amino acids. Trimming cost V 4 bases and J 0 bases, with 13 bases left between them. The CDR3 reads CASSSLAESSYNSPLHF. Here the CDR3 DNA reads TGTGCCAGCAGTTCTCTGGCGGAGAGCTCCTATAATTCACCCCTCCACTTT.

This clone occurred once. This chain connects TRBV7-2 to TRBJ1-5; D is perhaps TRBD1 (6 bases). The CDR3 loop spans 15 amino acids. Deletions cut 5 bases from V and 1 base from J, with 12 bases between. Germline CDR1 reads SGHTA; CDR2 reads FQGNSA. The CDR3 nucleotides read TGTGCCAGCAGCCAGGGGCCTGGGAGCAATCAGCCCCAGCATTTT. Amino acid sequence: CASSQGPGSNQPQHF.

The rearrangement uses TRBV10-3 and TRBJ2-2, with 8 bases that match TRBD1. CDR3 length: 14 amino acids. CDR1 and CDR2 from the germline V gene are ENHRY and SYGVKD. The trim removed 10 bases at V and 3 bases at J, leaving 7 bases unmatched. CDR3 protein: CATEGQDHTGELFF. CDR3 sequence (DNA): TGTGCCACCGAGGGACAGGACCACACCGGGGAGCTGTTTTTT.

CDR3 loop: CASSLGREYNTEAFF. DNA of the CDR3: TGTGCCAGCAGCTTGGGGCGGGAGTATAACACTGAAGCTTTCTTT. The chain joins TRBV5-4 to TRBJ1-1; unclear D gene. The length of the CDR3 is 15 residues. Germline-derived CDR1 and CDR2 are SGHNT and YYREEE (reference sequence). V gave up 0 bases and J gave up 2 bases, with 11 bases separating them.

This clone has a single count. The chain links TRBV24-1 to TRBJ1-5; no clear D. V dropped 6 bases and J dropped 4 bases, with 9 bases sitting between them. In germline, CDR1 is KGHDR, CDR2 SFDVKD. This CDR3 is built from 13 residues. The CDR3 protein is CATSTGVNQPQHF. As DNA, the CDR3 is TGTGCCACCAGTACCGGAGTAAATCAGCCCCAGCATTTT.

The gene calls are TRBV27 and TRBJ2-1; TRBD2 matches 16 bases. J lost 10 bases, V lost 5 bases, and 5 bases had no gene match. From germline, CDR1 is MNHEY and CDR2 SMNVEV (reference sequence). CDR3 size: 15 residues. The CDR3 DNA reads as TGTGCCAGCAGTCCAGGGACTAGCGGGAGGGGAGAGCAGTTCTTC. Residues: CASSPGTSGRGEQFF.

V is TRBV28 and J is TRBJ1-5; TRBD1 matches 12 bases. CDR3 length: 18 residues. V lost 8 bases and J lost 0; bases outside the gene matches: 11. CDR1 and CDR2 from the germline V gene are MDHEN and SYDVKM. The CDR3 nucleotides read TGTGCCAGCGGGTCCGGGACAGGGGGCCTATATAGCAATCAGCCCCAGCATTTT. Its translation: CASGSGTGGLYSNQPQHF.